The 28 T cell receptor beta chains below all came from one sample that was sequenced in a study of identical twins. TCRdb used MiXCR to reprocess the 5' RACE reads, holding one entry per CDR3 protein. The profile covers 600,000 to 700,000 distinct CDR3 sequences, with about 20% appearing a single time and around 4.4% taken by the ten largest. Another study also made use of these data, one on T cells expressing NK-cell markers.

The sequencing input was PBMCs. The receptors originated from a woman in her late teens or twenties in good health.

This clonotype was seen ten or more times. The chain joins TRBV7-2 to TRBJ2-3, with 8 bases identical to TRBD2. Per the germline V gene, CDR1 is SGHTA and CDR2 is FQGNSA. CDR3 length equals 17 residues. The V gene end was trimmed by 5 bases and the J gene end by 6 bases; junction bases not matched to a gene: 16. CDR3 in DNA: TGTGCCAGCAGCCCCGCACCGGGGACTAGGAGTTGGGATACGCAGTATTTT. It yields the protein CASSPAPGTRSWDTQYF. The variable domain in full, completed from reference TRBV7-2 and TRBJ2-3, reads GAGVSQSPSNKVTEKGKDVELRCDPISGHTALYWYRQSLGQGLEFLIYFQGNSAPDKSGLPSDRFSAERTGGSVSTLTIQRTQQEDSAVYLCASSPAPGTRSWDTQYFGPGTRLTVL.

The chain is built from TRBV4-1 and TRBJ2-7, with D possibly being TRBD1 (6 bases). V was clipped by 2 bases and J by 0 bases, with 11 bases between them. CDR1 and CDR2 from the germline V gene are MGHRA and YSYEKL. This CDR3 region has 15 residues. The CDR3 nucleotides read TGCGCCAGCAGCCAATGGGACACCGACTCCTACGAGCAGTACTTC. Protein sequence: CASSQWDTDSYEQYF.

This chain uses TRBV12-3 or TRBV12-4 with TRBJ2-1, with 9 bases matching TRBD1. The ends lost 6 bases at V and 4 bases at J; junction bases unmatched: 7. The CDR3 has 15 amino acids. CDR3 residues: CASSLTGGLYNEQFF. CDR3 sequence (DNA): TGTGCCAGCAGCCTAACAGGGGGCTTATACAATGAGCAGTTCTTC.

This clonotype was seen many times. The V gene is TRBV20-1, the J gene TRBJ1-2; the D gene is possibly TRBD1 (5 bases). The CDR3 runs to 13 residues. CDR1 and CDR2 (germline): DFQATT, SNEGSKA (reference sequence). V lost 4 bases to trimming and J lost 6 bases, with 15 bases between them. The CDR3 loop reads CSANGGTTDGYTF. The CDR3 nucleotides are TGCAGTGCTAATGGGGGGACCACTGATGGCTACACCTTC.

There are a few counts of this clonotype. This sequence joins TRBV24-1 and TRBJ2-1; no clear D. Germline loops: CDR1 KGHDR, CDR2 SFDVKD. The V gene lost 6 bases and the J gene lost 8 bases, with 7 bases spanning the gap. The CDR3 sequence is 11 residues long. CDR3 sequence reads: CATSNGYEQFF. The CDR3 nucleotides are TGTGCCACCAGTAACGGGTATGAGCAGTTCTTC.

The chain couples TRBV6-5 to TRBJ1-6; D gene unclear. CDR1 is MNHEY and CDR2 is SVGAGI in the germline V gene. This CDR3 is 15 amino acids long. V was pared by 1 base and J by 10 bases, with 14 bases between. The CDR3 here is CASSYWEARSSPLHF. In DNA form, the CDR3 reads TGTGCCAGCAGTTACTGGGAGGCCCGGAGCTCACCCCTCCACTTT.

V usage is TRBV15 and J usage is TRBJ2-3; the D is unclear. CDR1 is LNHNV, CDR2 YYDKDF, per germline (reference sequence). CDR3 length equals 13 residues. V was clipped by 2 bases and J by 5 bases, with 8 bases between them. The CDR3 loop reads CATSRRTRDTQYF. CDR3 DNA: TGTGCCACCAGCAGACGTACAAGAGATACGCAGTATTTT. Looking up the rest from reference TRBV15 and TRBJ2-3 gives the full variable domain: DAMVIQNPRYQVTQFGKPVTLSCSQTLNHNVMYWYQQKSSQAPKLLFHYYDKDFNNEADTPDNFQSRRPNTSFCFLDIRSPGLGDTAMYLCATSRRTRDTQYFGPGTRLTVL.

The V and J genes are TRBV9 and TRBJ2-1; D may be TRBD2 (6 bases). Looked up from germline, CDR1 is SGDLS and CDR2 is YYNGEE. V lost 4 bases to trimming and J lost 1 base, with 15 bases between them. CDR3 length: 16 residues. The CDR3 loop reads CASSPNSGTSYNEQFF. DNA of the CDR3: TGTGCCAGCAGCCCAAATAGCGGTACGTCCTACAATGAGCAGTTCTTC.

As DNA, the CDR3 is TGTGCCACCAGCAGAGATGTATCTTCGAACACCGGGGAGCTGTTTTTT. Translated, it gives CATSRDVSSNTGELFF. This chain joins TRBV15 and TRBJ2-2; D uncertain. CDR3 length: 16 amino acids. The germline CDR1 and CDR2 sequences are LNHNV and YYDKDF (reference sequence). V was cut by 0 bases and J by 0 bases, with 8 bases left in between.

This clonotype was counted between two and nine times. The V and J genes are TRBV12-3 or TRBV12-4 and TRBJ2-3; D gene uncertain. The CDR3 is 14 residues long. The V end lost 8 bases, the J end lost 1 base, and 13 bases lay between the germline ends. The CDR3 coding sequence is TGTGCCAGCCGCCTGATGGGTCGCACAGATACGCAGTATTTT. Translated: CASRLMGRTDTQYF.

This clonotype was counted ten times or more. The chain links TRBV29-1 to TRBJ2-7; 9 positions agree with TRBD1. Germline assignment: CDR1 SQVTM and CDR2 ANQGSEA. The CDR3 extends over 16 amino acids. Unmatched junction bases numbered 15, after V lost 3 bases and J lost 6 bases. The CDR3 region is CSVDGLSGQGSGEQYF. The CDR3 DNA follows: TGCAGCGTTGATGGCCTCTCCGGACAGGGGAGTGGCGAGCAGTACTTC.

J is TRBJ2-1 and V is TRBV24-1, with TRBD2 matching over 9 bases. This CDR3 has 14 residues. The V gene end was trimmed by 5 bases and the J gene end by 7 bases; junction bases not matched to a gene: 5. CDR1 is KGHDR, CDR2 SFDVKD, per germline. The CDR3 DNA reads TGTGCCACCAGTGGAGGCAGCGGGGGGAATGAGCAGTTCTTC. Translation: CATSGGSGGNEQFF.

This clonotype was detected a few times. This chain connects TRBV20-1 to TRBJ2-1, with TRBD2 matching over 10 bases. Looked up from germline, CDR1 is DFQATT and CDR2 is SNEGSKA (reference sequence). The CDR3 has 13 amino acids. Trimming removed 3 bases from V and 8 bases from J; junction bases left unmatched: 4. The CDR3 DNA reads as TGCAGTGCTAGCCCTAGCGGGAGTGATGAGCAGTTCTTC. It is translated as CSASPSGSDEQFF.

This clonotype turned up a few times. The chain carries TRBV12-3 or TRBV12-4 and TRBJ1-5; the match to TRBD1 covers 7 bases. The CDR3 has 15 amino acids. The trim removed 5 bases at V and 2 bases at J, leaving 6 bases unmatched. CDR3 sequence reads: CASSLNRGGNQPQHF. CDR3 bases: TGTGCCAGCAGTCTAAACAGGGGTGGCAATCAGCCCCAGCATTTT.

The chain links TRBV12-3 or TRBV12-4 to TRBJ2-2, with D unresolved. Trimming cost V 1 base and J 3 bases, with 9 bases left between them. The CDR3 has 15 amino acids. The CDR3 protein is CASSLGGRYTGELFF. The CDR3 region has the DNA TGTGCCAGCAGTTTAGGCGGCAGATACACCGGGGAGCTGTTTTTT.

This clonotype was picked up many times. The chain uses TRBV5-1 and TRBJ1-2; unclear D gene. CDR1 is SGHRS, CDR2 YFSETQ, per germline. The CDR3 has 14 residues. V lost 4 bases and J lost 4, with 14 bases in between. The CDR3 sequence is CASSQLGETYGYTF. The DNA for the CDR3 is TGCGCCAGCAGCCAACTCGGGGAGACCTATGGCTACACCTTC.

CDR3 coding DNA: TGCGCCAGCAGCCCTTTCGGGGGAGATACGCAGTATTTT. Protein product: CASSPFGGDTQYF. This chain connects TRBV5-1 to TRBJ2-3; maybe TRBD2 (6 bases). The CDR3 totals 13 residues. Germline CDR1 reads SGHRS; CDR2 reads YFSETQ. The V and J ends lost 4 bases and 5 bases respectively, with 11 bases between them.

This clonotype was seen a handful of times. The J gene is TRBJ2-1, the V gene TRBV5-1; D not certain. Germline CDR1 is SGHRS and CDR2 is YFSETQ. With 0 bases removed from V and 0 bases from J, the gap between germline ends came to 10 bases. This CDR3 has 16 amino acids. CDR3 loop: CASSLGFLSSYNEQFF. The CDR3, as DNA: TGCGCCAGCAGCTTGGGGTTCCTCAGCTCCTACAATGAGCAGTTCTTC.

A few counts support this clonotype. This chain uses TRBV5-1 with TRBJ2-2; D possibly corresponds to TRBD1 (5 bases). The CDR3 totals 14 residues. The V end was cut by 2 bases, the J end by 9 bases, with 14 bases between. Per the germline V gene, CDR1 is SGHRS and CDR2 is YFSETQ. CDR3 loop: CASSFSSGLRELFF. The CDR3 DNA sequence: TGCGCCAGCAGCTTCTCCTCAGGGCTACGGGAGCTGTTTTTT.

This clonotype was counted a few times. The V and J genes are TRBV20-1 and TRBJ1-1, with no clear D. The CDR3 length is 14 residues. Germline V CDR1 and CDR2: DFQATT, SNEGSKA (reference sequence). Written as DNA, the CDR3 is TGCAGCTTCTACCGCGCTCCGCAGAACACTGAAGCTTTCTTT. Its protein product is CSFYRAPQNTEAFF.

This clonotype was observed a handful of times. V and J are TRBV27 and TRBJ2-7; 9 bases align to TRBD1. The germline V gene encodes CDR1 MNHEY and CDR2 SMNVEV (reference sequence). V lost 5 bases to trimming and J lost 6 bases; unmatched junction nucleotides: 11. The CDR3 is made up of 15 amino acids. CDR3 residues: CASSPIDRGFAEQYF. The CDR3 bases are TGTGCCAGCAGTCCGATCGACAGGGGGTTCGCCGAGCAGTACTTC.

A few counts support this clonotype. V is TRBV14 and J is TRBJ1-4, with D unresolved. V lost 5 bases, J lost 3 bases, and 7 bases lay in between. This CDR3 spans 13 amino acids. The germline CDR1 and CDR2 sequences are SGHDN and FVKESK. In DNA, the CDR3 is TGTGCCAGCAGCTCCCGGCCTAATGAAAAACTGTTTTTT. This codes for CASSSRPNEKLFF. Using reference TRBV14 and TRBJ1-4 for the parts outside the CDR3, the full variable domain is EAGVTQFPSHSVIEKGQTVTLRCDPISGHDNLYWYRRVMGKEIKFLLHFVKESKQDESGMPNNRFLAERTGGTYSTLKVQPAELEDSGVYFCASSSRPNEKLFFGSGTQLSVL.

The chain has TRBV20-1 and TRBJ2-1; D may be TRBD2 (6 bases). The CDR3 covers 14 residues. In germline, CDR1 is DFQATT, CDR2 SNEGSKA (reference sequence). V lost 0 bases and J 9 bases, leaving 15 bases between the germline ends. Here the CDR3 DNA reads TGCAGTGCTAGAGATACCGGGACTCGGACTGAGCAGTTCTTC. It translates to CSARDTGTRTEQFF.

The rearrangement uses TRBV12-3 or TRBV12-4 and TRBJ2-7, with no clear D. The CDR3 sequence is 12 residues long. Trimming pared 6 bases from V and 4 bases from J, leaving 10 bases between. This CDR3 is CASSYMRYEQYF. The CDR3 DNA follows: TGTGCCAGCAGCTATATGAGATACGAGCAGTACTTC.

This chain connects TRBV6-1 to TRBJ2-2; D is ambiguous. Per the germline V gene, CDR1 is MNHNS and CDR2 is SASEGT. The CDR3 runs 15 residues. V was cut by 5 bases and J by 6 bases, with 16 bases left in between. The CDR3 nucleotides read TGTGCCAGCAGTCCCCCGCCCGATGGGTCCGGGGAGCTGTTTTTT. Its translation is CASSPPPDGSGELFF.

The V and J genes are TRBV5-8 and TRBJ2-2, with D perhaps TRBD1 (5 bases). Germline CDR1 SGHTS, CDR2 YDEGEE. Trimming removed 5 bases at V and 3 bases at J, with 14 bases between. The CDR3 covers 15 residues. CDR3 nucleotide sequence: TGTGCCAGCAGGCTCCAGGGTTCTGACACCGGGGAGCTGTTTTTT. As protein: CASRLQGSDTGELFF.

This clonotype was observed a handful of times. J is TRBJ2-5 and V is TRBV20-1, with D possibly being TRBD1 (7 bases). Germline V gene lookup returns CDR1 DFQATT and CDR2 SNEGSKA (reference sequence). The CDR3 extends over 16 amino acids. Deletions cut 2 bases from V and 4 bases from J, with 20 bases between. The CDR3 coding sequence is TGCAGTGCTAGACGCATAGACTACAGGGGAGGAGAGACCCAGTACTTC. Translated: CSARRIDYRGGETQYF.

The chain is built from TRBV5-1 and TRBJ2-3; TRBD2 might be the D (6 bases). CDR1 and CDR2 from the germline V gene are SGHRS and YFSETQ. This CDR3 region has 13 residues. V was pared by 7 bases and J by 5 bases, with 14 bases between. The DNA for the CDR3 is TGCGCCAGCCGGCGGGACTCCGGAGATACGCAGTATTTT. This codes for CASRRDSGDTQYF. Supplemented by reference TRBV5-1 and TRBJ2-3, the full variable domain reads KAGVTQTPRYLIKTRGQQVTLSCSPISGHRSVSWYQQTPGQGLQFLFEYFSETQRNKGNFPGRFSGRQFSNSRSEMNVSTLELGDSALYLCASRRDSGDTQYFGPGTRLTVL.